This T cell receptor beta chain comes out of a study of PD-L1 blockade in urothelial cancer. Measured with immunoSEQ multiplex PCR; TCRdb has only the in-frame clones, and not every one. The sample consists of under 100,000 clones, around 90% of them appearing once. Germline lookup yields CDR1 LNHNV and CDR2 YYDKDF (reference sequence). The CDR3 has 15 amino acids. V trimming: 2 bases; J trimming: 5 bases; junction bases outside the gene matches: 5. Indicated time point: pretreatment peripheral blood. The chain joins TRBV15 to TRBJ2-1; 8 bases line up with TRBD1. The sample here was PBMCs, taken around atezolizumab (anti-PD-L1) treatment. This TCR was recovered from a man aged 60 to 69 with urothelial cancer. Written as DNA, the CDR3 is TGTGCCACCAGCAGATCGCAGGGGGCTGACAATGAGCAGTTCTTC. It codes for CATSRSQGADNEQFF. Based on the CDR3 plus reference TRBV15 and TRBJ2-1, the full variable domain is DAMVIQNPRYQVTQFGKPVTLSCSQTLNHNVMYWYQQKSSQAPKLLFHYYDKDFNNEADTPDNFQSRRPNTSFCFLDIRSPGLGDTAMYLCATSRSQGADNEQFFGPGTRLTVL.